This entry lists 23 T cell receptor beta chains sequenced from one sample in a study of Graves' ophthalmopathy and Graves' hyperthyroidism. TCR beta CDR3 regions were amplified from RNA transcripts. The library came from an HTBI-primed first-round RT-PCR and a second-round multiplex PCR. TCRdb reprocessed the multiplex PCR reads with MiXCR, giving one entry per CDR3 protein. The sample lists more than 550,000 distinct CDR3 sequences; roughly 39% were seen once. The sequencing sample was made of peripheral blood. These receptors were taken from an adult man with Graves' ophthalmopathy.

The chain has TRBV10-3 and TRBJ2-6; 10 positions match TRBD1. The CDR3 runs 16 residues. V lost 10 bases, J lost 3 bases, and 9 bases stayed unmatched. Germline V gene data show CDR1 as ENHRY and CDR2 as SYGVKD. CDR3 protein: CATVGQGNYGANVLTF. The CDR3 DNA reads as TGTGCCACCGTGGGACAGGGGAACTATGGGGCCAACGTCCTGACTTTC.

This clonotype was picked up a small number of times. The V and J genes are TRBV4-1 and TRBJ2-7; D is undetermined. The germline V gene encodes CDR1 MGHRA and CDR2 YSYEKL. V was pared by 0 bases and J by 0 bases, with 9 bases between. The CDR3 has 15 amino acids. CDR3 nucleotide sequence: TGCGCCAGCAGCCAAGAGAAGGGCTTCTCCTACGAGCAGTACTTC. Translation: CASSQEKGFSYEQYF.

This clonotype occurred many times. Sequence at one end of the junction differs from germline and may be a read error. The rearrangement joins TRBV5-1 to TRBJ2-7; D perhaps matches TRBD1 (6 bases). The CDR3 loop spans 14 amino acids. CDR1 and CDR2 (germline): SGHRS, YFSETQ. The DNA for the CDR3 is TGTGCCAGCAGCTTAGAACAGGGCCCCTACGAGCAGTACTTC. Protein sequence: CASSLEQGPYEQYF.

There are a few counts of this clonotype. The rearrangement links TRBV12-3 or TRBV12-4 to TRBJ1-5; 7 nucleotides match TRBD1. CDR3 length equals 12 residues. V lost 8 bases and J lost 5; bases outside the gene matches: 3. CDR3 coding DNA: TGTGCCAGCTCCACAGGGGATCAGCCCCAGCATTTT. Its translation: CASSTGDQPQHF.

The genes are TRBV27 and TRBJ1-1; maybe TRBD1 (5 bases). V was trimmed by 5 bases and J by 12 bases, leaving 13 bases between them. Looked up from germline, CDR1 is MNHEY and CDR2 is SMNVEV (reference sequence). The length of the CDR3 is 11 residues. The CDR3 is CASSGSGTTFF. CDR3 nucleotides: TGTGCCAGCAGTGGGTCCGGGACGACTTTCTTT.

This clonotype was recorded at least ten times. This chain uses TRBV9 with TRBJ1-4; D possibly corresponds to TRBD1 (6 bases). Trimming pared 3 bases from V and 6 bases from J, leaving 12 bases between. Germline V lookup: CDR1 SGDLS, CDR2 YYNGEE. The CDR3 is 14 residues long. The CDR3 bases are TGTGCCAGCAGCGAGACAGGCCTTGATGAAAAACTGTTTTTT. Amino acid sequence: CASSETGLDEKLFF.

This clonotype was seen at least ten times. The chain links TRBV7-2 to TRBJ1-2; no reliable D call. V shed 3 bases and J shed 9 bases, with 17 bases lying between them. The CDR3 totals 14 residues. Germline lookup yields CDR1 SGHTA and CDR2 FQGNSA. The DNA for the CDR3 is TGTGCCAGCAGCTTGAGTGCACGGGAATCGAGCTACACCTTC. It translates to CASSLSARESSYTF.

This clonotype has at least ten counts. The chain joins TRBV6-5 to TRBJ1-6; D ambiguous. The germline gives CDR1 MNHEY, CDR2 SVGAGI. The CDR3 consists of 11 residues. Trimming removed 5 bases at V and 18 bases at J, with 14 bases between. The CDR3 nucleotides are TGTGCCAGCAGTCATGTCGGAGATACCCACTTT. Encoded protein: CASSHVGDTHF.

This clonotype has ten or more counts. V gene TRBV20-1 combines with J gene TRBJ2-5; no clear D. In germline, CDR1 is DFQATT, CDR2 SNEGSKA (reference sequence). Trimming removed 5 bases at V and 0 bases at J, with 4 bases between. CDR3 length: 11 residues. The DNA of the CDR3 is TGCAGTGCTGGCTACCAAGAGACCCAGTACTTC. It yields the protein CSAGYQETQYF.

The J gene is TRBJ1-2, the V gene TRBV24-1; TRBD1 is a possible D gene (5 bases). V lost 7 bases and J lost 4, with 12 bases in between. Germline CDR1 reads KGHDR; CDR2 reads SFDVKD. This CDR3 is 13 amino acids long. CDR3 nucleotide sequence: TGTGCCACCAGGGACTCGGGGGTCTATGGCTACACCTTC. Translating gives CATRDSGVYGYTF.

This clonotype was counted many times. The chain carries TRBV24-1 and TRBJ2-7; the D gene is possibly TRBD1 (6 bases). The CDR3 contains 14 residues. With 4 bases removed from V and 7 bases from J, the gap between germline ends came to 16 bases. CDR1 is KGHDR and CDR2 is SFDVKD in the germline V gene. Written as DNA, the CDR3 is TGTGCCACCAGTGAGTCAGGGGATAGCTGGGAGCAGTACTTC. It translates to CATSESGDSWEQYF.

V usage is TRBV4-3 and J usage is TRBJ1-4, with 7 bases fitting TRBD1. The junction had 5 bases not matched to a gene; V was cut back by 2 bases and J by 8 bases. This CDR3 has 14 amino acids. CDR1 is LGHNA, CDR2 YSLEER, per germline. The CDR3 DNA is TGCGCCAGCAGCCAATCCACAGGGGACGAAAAACTGTTTTTT. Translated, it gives CASSQSTGDEKLFF.

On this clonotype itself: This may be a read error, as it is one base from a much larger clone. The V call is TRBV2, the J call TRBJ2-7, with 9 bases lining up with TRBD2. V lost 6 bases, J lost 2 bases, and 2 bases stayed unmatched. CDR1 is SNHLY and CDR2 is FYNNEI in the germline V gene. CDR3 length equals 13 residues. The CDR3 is CASRSSGAYEQYF. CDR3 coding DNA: TGTGCCAGCAGATCTAGCGGGGCCTACGAGCAGTACTTC.

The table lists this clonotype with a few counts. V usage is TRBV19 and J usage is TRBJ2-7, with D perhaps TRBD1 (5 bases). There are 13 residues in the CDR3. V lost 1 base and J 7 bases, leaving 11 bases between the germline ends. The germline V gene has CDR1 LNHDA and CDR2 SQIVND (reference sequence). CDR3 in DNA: TGTGCCAGTAGTATAGGGCCAGGGTGGGAGCAGTACTTC. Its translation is CASSIGPGWEQYF.

The CDR3 loop is CASSSGASQPQHF. The CDR3 bases are TGTGCCAGCAGTTCGGGGGCCAGCCAGCCCCAGCATTTT. V is TRBV6-5 and J is TRBJ1-5, with D maybe TRBD1 (6 bases). V dropped 4 bases and J dropped 7 bases, with 11 bases sitting between them. The CDR3 is 13 residues long. CDR1 is MNHEY, CDR2 SVGAGI, per germline.

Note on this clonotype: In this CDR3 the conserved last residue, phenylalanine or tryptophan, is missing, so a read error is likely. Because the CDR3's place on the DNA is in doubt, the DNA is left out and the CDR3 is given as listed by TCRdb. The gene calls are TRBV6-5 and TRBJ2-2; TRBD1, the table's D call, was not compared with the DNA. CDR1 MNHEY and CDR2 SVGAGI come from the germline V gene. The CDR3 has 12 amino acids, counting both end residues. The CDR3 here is CASSSTRTGYFV.

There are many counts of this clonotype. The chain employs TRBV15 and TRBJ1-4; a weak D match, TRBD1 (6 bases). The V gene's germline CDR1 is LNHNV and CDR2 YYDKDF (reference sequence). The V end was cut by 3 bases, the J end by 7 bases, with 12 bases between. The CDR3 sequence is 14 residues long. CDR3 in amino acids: CATSSAGGREKLFF. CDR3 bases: TGTGCCACCAGCAGTGCGGGGGGGCGTGAAAAACTGTTTTTT.

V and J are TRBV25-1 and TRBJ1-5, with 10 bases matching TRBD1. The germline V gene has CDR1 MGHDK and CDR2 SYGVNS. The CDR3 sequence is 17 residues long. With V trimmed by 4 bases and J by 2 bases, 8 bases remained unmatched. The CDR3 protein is CASSASGTGDGNQPQHF. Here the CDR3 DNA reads TGTGCCAGCAGTGCTTCCGGGACAGGGGACGGCAATCAGCCCCAGCATTTT. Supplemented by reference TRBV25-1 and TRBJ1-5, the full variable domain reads EADIYQTPRYLVIGTGKKITLECSQTMGHDKMYWYQQDPGMELHLIHYSYGVNSTEKGDLSSESTVSRIRTEHFPLTLESARPSHTSQYLCASSASGTGDGNQPQHFGDGTRLSIL.

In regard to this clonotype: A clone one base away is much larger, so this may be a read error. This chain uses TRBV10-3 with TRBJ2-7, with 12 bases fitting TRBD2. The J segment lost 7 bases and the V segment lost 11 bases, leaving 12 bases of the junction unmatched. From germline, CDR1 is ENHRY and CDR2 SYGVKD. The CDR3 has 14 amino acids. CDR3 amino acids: CALWATSGSGEQYF. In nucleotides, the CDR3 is TGTGCCCTCTGGGCGACTAGCGGGAGTGGTGAGCAGTACTTC.

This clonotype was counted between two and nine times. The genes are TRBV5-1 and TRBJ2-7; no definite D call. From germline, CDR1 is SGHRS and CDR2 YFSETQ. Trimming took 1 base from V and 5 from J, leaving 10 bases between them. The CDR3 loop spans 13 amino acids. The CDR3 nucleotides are TGCGCCAGCAGCTTGATCCGGAGCGACGAGCAGTACTTC. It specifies CASSLIRSDEQYF.

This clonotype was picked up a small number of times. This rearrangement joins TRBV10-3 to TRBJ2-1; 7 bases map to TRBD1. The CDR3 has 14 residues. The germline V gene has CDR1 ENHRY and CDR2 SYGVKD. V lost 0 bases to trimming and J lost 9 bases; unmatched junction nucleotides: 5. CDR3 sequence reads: CAISESRAGGEQFF. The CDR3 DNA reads TGTGCCATCAGTGAGTCAAGGGCAGGGGGTGAGCAGTTCTTC.

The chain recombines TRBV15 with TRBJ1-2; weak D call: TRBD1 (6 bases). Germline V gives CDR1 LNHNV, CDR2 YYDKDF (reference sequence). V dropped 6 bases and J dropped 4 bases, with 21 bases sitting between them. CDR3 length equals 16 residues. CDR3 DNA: TGTGCCACCAGGGCCCCCGGGACATGGAGTCTCTATGGCTACACCTTC. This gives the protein CATRAPGTWSLYGYTF.

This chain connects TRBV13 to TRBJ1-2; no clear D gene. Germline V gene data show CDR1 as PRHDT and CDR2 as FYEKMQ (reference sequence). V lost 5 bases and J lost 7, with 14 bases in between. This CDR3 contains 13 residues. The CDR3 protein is CASSLAGGPGYTF. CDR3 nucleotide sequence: TGTGCCAGCAGCCTAGCGGGAGGGCCTGGCTACACCTTC.